The 15 T cell receptor beta chains below come from one sample, sequenced in a study of blood T cell repertoires in COVID-19. Sequencing was performed with immunoSEQ multiplex PCR; in TCRdb, only in-frame clones are kept and a portion is missing. The sample lists about 460,000 clones; 70% to 90% were seen once. Sample: PBMCs or T cells enriched from blood (not recorded which). The receptors shown here come from a woman between 55 and 75 years old who had recovered from COVID-19.

The chain recombines TRBV18 with TRBJ2-6; 7 bases align to TRBD1. The V segment lost 4 bases and the J segment 8 bases; nucleotides outside the gene matches: 5. The CDR3 consists of 14 residues. Germline V gives CDR1 KGHSH, CDR2 LQKENI. Here the CDR3 DNA reads TGTGCCAGCTCACAAGGGACAGAGTCCAACGTCCTGACTTTC. Its translation: CASSQGTESNVLTF.

The chain has TRBV20-1 and TRBJ2-1, with a tentative D call TRBD1 (5 bases). The length of the CDR3 is 11 residues. The germline CDR1 and CDR2 sequences are DFQATT and SNEGSKA (reference sequence). V lost 2 bases and J lost 7, with 6 bases in between. CDR3 protein: CSARSGNEQFF. The CDR3 bases are TGCAGTGCTAGATCAGGGAATGAGCAGTTCTTC.

This chain uses TRBV2 with TRBJ1-5, with 9 positions matching TRBD1. Germline V gene lookup returns CDR1 SNHLY and CDR2 FYNNEI. Unmatched junction bases numbered 4, after V lost 4 bases and J lost 0 bases. This CDR3 region has 16 residues. CDR3 nucleotides: TGTGCCAGCAGTGGGGGGGACAGGGTTAGCAATCAGCCCCAGCATTTT. It specifies CASSGGDRVSNQPQHF.

The chain couples TRBV27 to TRBJ1-4, with D unclear. The V gene lost 6 bases and the J gene lost 4 bases, with 15 bases spanning the gap. The germline V gene encodes CDR1 MNHEY and CDR2 SMNVEV (reference sequence). The CDR3 has 15 residues. Here the CDR3 reads CASSDLGGLNEKLFF. The CDR3 region has the DNA TGTGCCAGCAGCGACCTGGGAGGACTTAATGAAAAACTGTTTTTT. Using reference TRBV27 and TRBJ1-4 for the parts outside the CDR3, the full variable domain is EAQVTQNPRYLITVTGKKLTVTCSQNMNHEYMSWYRQDPGLGLRQIYYSMNVEVTDKGDVPEGYKVSRKEKRNFPLILESPSPNQTSLYFCASSDLGGLNEKLFFGSGTQLSVL.

This CDR3 reads CSAPGAVGTQETQYF. The CDR3 region has the DNA TGCAGCGCCCCGGGAGCGGTAGGGACTCAAGAGACCCAGTACTTC. The chain carries TRBV29-1 and TRBJ2-5; a weak D match, TRBD2 (6 bases). The CDR3 contains 15 residues. CDR1 and CDR2 from the germline V gene are SQVTM and ANQGSEA. The V and J ends lost 7 bases and 2 bases respectively, with 20 bases between them. The full variable domain, in which reference TRBV29-1 and TRBJ2-5 provide the parts outside the CDR3, is SAVISQKPSRDICQRGTSLTIQCQVDSQVTMMFWYRQQPGQSLTLIATANQGSEATYESGFVIDKFPISRPNLTFSTLTVSNMSPEDSSIYLCSAPGAVGTQETQYFGPGTRLLVL.

The gene calls are TRBV18 and TRBJ1-1, with 7 bases lining up with TRBD1. CDR1 is KGHSH and CDR2 is LQKENI in the germline V gene. V shed 3 bases and J 5 bases; nucleotides not matched to a gene: 6. The CDR3 sequence is 14 residues long. CDR3 nucleotide sequence: TGTGCCAGCTCACCGGTTACAGGGGAAACTGAAGCTTTCTTT. This codes for CASSPVTGETEAFF.

V is TRBV5-1 and J is TRBJ2-3; a weak D match, TRBD2 (6 bases). The CDR3 has 16 amino acids. Germline V gene data show CDR1 as SGHRS and CDR2 as YFSETQ. Trimming shortened V by 3 bases and J by 0 bases, and 14 bases separated the two germline ends. CDR3 in DNA: TGCGCCAGCAGCTGGTGGACGGGAGATAGCACAGATACGCAGTATTTT. Translation: CASSWWTGDSTDTQYF.

V gene TRBV5-1 combines with J gene TRBJ2-2; maybe TRBD1 (6 bases). The V end lost 0 bases, the J end lost 8 bases, and 14 bases lay between the germline ends. CDR3 length: 15 amino acids. The germline V gene has CDR1 SGHRS and CDR2 YFSETQ. The CDR3 DNA is TGCGCCAGCAGCTTGGCGTTCACAGGGTCAGGGGAGCTGTTTTTT. This codes for CASSLAFTGSGELFF.

The rearrangement links TRBV2 to TRBJ2-1; D is unclear. Germline V gene data show CDR1 as SNHLY and CDR2 as FYNNEI. The V gene lost 4 bases and the J gene lost 0 bases, with 7 bases spanning the gap. The CDR3 consists of 14 residues. CDR3 loop: CASSGLSSYNEQFF. The CDR3 DNA sequence: TGTGCCAGCAGTGGACTGAGCTCCTACAATGAGCAGTTCTTC.

The chain carries TRBV5-6 and TRBJ2-5, with 8 positions matching TRBD2. CDR3 length: 15 residues. V lost 5 bases and J lost 2; bases outside the gene matches: 8. CDR1 is SGHDT, CDR2 YYEEEE, per germline. The CDR3 DNA sequence: TGTGCCAGCAGGGGGCCGGGGGGGCCGCAAGAGACCCAGTACTTC. As protein: CASRGPGGPQETQYF.

This chain connects TRBV18 to TRBJ2-2, with no clear D. Per germline, CDR1 KGHSH and CDR2 LQKENI. The length of the CDR3 is 14 residues. Trimming pared 5 bases from V and 1 base from J, leaving 8 bases between. The CDR3 loop reads CASSTVQNTGELFF. The CDR3 DNA sequence: TGTGCCAGCTCAACGGTCCAGAACACCGGGGAGCTGTTTTTT.

This chain uses TRBV10-3 with TRBJ2-7, with TRBD2 as a possible D gene (6 bases). CDR1 and CDR2 (germline): ENHRY, SYGVKD. The V gene lost 6 bases and the J gene lost 6 bases, with 18 bases spanning the gap. This CDR3 has 14 residues. CDR3 DNA: TGTGCCATCAGCGGGACGGAGGGGAGCGGCGAGCAGTACTTC. Amino acid sequence: CAISGTEGSGEQYF.

This chain joins TRBV7-2 and TRBJ2-6; 9 positions match TRBD1. The CDR3 extends over 19 amino acids. The junction had 12 bases not matched to a gene; V was cut back by 6 bases and J by 0 bases. Germline-derived CDR1 and CDR2 are SGHTA and FQGNSA. The CDR3 is CASRQGATRKSSGANVLTF. In nucleotides, the CDR3 is TGTGCCAGCAGACAGGGGGCGACAAGGAAGAGCTCTGGGGCCAACGTCCTGACTTTC.

This sequence joins TRBV4-2 and TRBJ2-2; 12 nucleotides line up with TRBD2. The CDR3 has 18 amino acids. V shed 6 bases and J 4 bases; nucleotides not matched to a gene: 12. From germline, CDR1 is LGHNA and CDR2 YNFKEQ. For the CDR3, the DNA is TGTGCCAGCAGTCAACCTAGCGGGGGGGCCGTTGGCACCGGGGAGCTGTTTTTT. This translates into CASSQPSGGAVGTGELFF.

V gene TRBV6-5 combines with J gene TRBJ2-3, with D maybe TRBD1 (6 bases). Germline V gene sequence: CDR1 MNHEY, CDR2 SVGAGI. This CDR3 is built from 12 residues. The V end was cut by 7 bases, the J end by 4 bases, with 9 bases between. The DNA for the CDR3 is TGTGCCAGCAAGCAGGGGCCAGATACGCAGTATTTT. This encodes CASKQGPDTQYF.